This entry features one T cell receptor (beta chain) sequence. Its specificity is not known. The authors isolated at least 6.5 million PBMCs per sample. This specimen comes from a study of blood T cells in healthy people across ages. A second PCR, run for about 7 to 12 cycles, used a sample-barcoded 5' primer plus a J-beta primer mix. TCRdb re-analysed the 5' RACE reads in MiXCR, keeping a single row per CDR3 protein. The data show about 1 million distinct CDR3 sequences, with 35% to 50% seen just once and 15% to 20% held by the top ten. General study findings and limits: While age rose, TCR beta diversity per million T cells dropped in a roughly linear way.

Germline-derived CDR1 and CDR2 are SNHLY and FYNNEI. V lost 4 bases and J 2 bases, leaving 9 bases between the germline ends. The CDR3 spans 13 residues. The TCR sequence derives from a woman aged 60-75 years in good health. Input material: blood. This chain uses TRBV2 with TRBJ2-7; D gene unclear. CDR3 loop: CASSGFSTYEQYF. CDR3 coding DNA: TGTGCCAGCAGTGGTTTCAGCACCTACGAGCAGTACTTC.